Each of the 22 T cell receptor beta chains below was sequenced from the same sample in a study of CD8+CD57+ T cells in acquired aplastic anemia. Profiling that covered TCR beta VDJ and CDR3 relied on genomic DNA as its template. TCRdb passed the reads through MiXCR, listing each CDR3 protein once. The profile shows roughly 200,000 distinct CDR3 sequences, 61% of them singletons. Material for sequencing was sorted CD4+, CD8+, or CD8+CD57+ T cells (not recorded which) from PBMCs. These receptors came from a human donor in good health.

V is TRBV20-1 and J is TRBJ2-5, with TRBD1 matching over 10 bases. The CDR3 spans 14 residues. Losses at the gene ends were 5 bases for V and 7 bases for J; bases not matched to a gene: 10. Germline CDR1 and CDR2: DFQATT and SNEGSKA (reference sequence). The CDR3: CSAGRTGGSGTQYF. CDR3 sequence (DNA): TGCAGTGCTGGTAGGACAGGGGGTAGTGGGACCCAGTACTTC.

The chain is built from TRBV12-5 and TRBJ1-4; the D gene is possibly TRBD1 (5 bases). This CDR3 has 12 amino acids. The V end was cut by 7 bases, the J end by 10 bases, with 13 bases between. Germline assignment: CDR1 LGHNT and CDR2 FRNRAP. The CDR3 spells CASEQASGKLFF. The CDR3 DNA is TGTGCTAGTGAACAGGCCTCGGGAAAACTGTTTTTT.

V and J are TRBV19 and TRBJ1-3; no reliable D call. The CDR3 spans 15 residues. Germline V gene lookup returns CDR1 LNHDA and CDR2 SQIVND (reference sequence). Trimming removed 3 bases from V and 0 bases from J, with 9 bases in between. CDR3 bases: TGTGCCAGTAGTATTGAATTCTCCTCTGGAAACACCATATATTTT. It specifies CASSIEFSSGNTIYF.

This clonotype came up many times. A junction boundary mismatches the germline segment, possibly from a read error. The chain uses TRBV2 and TRBJ2-1; D is tentatively TRBD1 or TRBD2 (7 bases each). The CDR3 extends over 19 amino acids. CDR1 is SNHLY, CDR2 FYNNEI, per germline. The CDR3 protein is CASSGEGQPIGLVTNGQFF. Here the CDR3 DNA reads TGTGCCAGCAGTGGAGAGGGACAGCCTATTGGACTAGTCACTAATGGGCAGTTCTTC.

This clonotype was seen a few times. This rearrangement joins TRBV7-2 to TRBJ2-7, with D possibly matching TRBD2 (7 bases). The DNA end is a closer match to TRBJ2-5, so the J assignment may be wrong. CDR3 length: 15 residues. The germline V gene encodes CDR1 SGHTA and CDR2 FQGNSA. CDR3 sequence (DNA): TGTGCCAGCAGCTTATTAGGGGGAGGGCAAGAGACCCAGTACTTC. This sequence encodes CASSLLGGGQETQYF.

This clonotype appeared many times. V is TRBV5-1 and J is TRBJ2-7; D not resolved. The CDR3 runs 13 residues. Trimming left V 5 bases short and J 3 bases short, with 12 bases between. Germline V lookup: CDR1 SGHRS, CDR2 YFSETQ. For the CDR3, the DNA is TGCGCCAGCAGTTTCCCAGGAGACTACGAGCAGTACTTC. This sequence encodes CASSFPGDYEQYF.

The chain uses TRBV19 and TRBJ1-2; TRBD1 matches 9 bases. The CDR3 covers 15 residues. V lost 5 bases to trimming and J lost 3 bases; unmatched junction nucleotides: 7. Germline-derived CDR1 and CDR2 are LNHDA and SQIVND (reference sequence). The DNA of the CDR3 is TGTGCCAGTAGTCCGGGACAGGGCTCCTACTATGGCTACACCTTC. It encodes CASSPGQGSYYGYTF.

This clonotype was detected once. The rearrangement links TRBV5-1 to TRBJ2-5; TRBD1 might be the D (5 bases). CDR3 size: 16 residues. V lost 4 bases and J lost 4, with 20 bases in between. Looked up from germline, CDR1 is SGHRS and CDR2 is YFSETQ. CDR3 DNA sequence: TGCGCCAGCAGCAGTAGGGGTAGGGGTTTCACAGAGACCCAGTACTTC. Residues: CASSSRGRGFTETQYF.

This clonotype was seen many times. The genes are TRBV12-3 or TRBV12-4 and TRBJ2-1; 7 positions match TRBD1. The trim removed 8 bases at V and 9 bases at J, leaving 7 bases unmatched. The CDR3 has 12 amino acids. CDR3 coding DNA: TGTGCCAGCGTACAGGGGACGTTTGAGCAGTTCTTC. It translates to CASVQGTFEQFF.

The table lists this clonotype with a few counts. The chain carries TRBV20-1 and TRBJ2-7, with TRBD2 matching 8 bases. The CDR3 consists of 13 residues. Trimming at V came to 3 bases and at J to 3 bases, leaving 4 bases not matched to a gene. Germline-derived CDR1 and CDR2 are DFQATT and SNEGSKA (reference sequence). CDR3 nucleotides: TGCAGTGCTAGCGGGAGGGACCTCTACGAGCAGTACTTC. The encoded protein is CSASGRDLYEQYF.

In its sample, this clonotype was seen a few times. V gene TRBV7-2 combines with J gene TRBJ1-1, with D maybe TRBD1 (6 bases). The CDR3 consists of 15 residues. Deletions cut 5 bases from V and 0 bases from J, with 13 bases between. Looked up from germline, CDR1 is SGHTA and CDR2 is FQGNSA. CDR3: CASSDTGFMNTEAFF. The CDR3 nucleotides read TGTGCCAGCAGCGATACAGGGTTTATGAACACTGAAGCTTTCTTT. The variable domain in full, with the rest retrieved from reference TRBV7-2 and TRBJ1-1, is GAGVSQSPSNKVTEKGKDVELRCDPISGHTALYWYRQSLGQGLEFLIYFQGNSAPDKSGLPSDRFSAERTGGSVSTLTIQRTQQEDSAVYLCASSDTGFMNTEAFFGQGTRLTVV.

On this clonotype: A read error may account for a junction end that differs from germline. The chain carries TRBV20-1 and TRBJ2-1; D perhaps matches TRBD1 (5 bases). The CDR3 runs to 13 residues. The V gene's germline CDR1 is DFQATT and CDR2 SNEGSKA (reference sequence). The CDR3 reads CGADSDFDNEQFF. CDR3 DNA sequence: TGCGGTGCCGACAGCGACTTCGACAATGAGCAGTTCTTC.

The chain carries TRBV10-1 and TRBJ2-7; 9 nucleotides align to TRBD1. The CDR3 is 14 residues long. V trimming: 4 bases; J trimming: 4 bases; junction bases outside the gene matches: 5. The germline CDR1 and CDR2 sequences are WNHNN and SYGVQD (reference sequence). CDR3 amino acids: CASSGRDRAYEQYF. CDR3 sequence (DNA): TGCGCCAGCAGTGGCCGGGACAGGGCGTACGAGCAGTACTTC.

This clonotype was recorded at least ten times. V is TRBV20-1 and J is TRBJ2-7; D is uncertain. The germline CDR1 and CDR2 sequences are DFQATT and SNEGSKA (reference sequence). CDR3 length equals 11 residues. The ends were cut back, 6 bases at V and 3 bases at J, with 9 bases in the middle. CDR3 in amino acids: CSAVSGYEQYF. In DNA, the CDR3 is TGCAGTGCCGTTTCAGGCTACGAGCAGTACTTC.

There are many counts of this clonotype. The V call is TRBV20-1, the J call TRBJ2-7; 14 nucleotides agree with TRBD2. Germline CDR1 DFQATT, CDR2 SNEGSKA (reference sequence). This CDR3 comprises 15 residues. J gave up 7 bases and V 6 bases, and 11 bases lay outside the gene matches. The CDR3 protein is CSAGLGLAGVGEQYF. CDR3 sequence (DNA): TGCAGTGCGGGACTGGGACTAGCGGGAGTCGGGGAGCAGTACTTC.

The gene calls are TRBV20-1 and TRBJ1-1; 7 positions match TRBD1. Trimming took 8 bases from V and 4 from J; bases not matched to a gene: 16. There are 15 residues in the CDR3. In germline, CDR1 is DFQATT, CDR2 SNEGSKA (reference sequence). Here the CDR3 DNA reads TGCAGTTCTATTCTCTCACTGACAGGGTTCACTGAAGCTTTCTTT. Encoded protein: CSSILSLTGFTEAFF.

The chain joins TRBV2 to TRBJ2-5, with D tentatively TRBD2 (6 bases). The CDR3 is 14 residues long. From germline, CDR1 is SNHLY and CDR2 FYNNEI. The V end lost 4 bases, the J end lost 5 bases, and 14 bases lay between the germline ends. The CDR3 protein is CASSGVSGGETQYF. CDR3 sequence (DNA): TGTGCCAGCAGTGGGGTTTCTGGAGGGGAGACCCAGTACTTC. The entire variable domain, with the rest obtained from reference TRBV2 and TRBJ2-5, is as follows: EPEVTQTPSHQVTQMGQEVILRCVPISNHLYFYWYRQILGQKVEFLVSFYNNEISEKSEIFDDQFSVERPDGSNFTLKIRSTKLEDSAMYFCASSGVSGGETQYFGPGTRLLVL.

This clonotype was detected once. The chain couples TRBV20-1 to TRBJ2-7, with D uncertain. V was shortened by 7 bases and J by 5 bases, with 12 bases between the two germline ends. Germline CDR1 and CDR2: DFQATT and SNEGSKA (reference sequence). The CDR3 totals 11 residues. The CDR3 loop is CSGTDGHEQYF. The CDR3 DNA reads TGCAGTGGCACCGACGGTCACGAGCAGTACTTC.

The V gene is TRBV7-9, the J gene TRBJ1-6; D gene uncertain. This CDR3 contains 14 residues. From germline, CDR1 is SEHNR and CDR2 FQNEAQ (reference sequence). The V end lost 7 bases, the J end lost 7 bases, and 14 bases lay between the germline ends. CDR3 sequence reads: CASTSWGGNSPLHF. The CDR3 DNA is TGTGCCAGCACCTCCTGGGGTGGCAATTCACCCCTCCACTTT.

The chain's CDR3 is CASTPRTGGYEQYF. CDR3 DNA: TGTGCCAGTACACCGAGGACAGGGGGGTACGAGCAGTACTTC. The chain is built from TRBV19 and TRBJ2-7; 10 bases fit TRBD1. V trimming: 7 bases; J trimming: 4 bases; junction bases outside the gene matches: 7. CDR3 length: 14 amino acids. Per germline, CDR1 LNHDA and CDR2 SQIVND (reference sequence).

In regard to this clonotype: One end of the junction is discordant with germline, which a read error may explain. The rearrangement links TRBV11-2 to TRBJ1-5; tentatively, D is TRBD1 (5 bases). In germline, CDR1 is SGHAT, CDR2 FQNNGV. The CDR3 is made up of 16 amino acids. The CDR3 DNA follows: TGTGCCAGCAGTGGACTAGCGGGGGGAGACAATGAGCCCCAGCATTTT. It is translated as CASSGLAGGDNEPQHF.

V usage is TRBV20-1 and J usage is TRBJ1-4; 8 bases are a match to TRBD1. The CDR3 extends over 18 amino acids. Trimming cost V 0 bases and J 4 bases; bases outside gene matches: 13. Germline V gene data show CDR1 as DFQATT and CDR2 as SNEGSKA (reference sequence). CDR3 sequence reads: CSARDLRQGRTDNEKLFF. CDR3 sequence (DNA): TGCAGTGCTAGAGATCTCCGACAGGGGAGAACAGATAATGAAAAACTGTTTTTT.